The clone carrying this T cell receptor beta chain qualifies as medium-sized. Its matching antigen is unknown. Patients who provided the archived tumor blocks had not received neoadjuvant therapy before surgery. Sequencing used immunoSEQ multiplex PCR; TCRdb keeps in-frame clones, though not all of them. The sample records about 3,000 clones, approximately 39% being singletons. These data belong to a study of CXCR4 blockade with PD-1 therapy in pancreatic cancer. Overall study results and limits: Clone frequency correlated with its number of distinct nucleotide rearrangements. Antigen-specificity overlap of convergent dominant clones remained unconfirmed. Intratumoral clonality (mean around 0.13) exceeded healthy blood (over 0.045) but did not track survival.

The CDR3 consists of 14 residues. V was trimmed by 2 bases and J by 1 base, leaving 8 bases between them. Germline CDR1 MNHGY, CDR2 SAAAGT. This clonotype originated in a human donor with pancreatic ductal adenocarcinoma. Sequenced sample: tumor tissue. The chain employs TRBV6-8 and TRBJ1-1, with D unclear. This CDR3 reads CASSYTDQNTEAFF. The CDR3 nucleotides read TGTGCCAGCAGTTACACTGACCAGAACACTGAAGCTTTCTTT.